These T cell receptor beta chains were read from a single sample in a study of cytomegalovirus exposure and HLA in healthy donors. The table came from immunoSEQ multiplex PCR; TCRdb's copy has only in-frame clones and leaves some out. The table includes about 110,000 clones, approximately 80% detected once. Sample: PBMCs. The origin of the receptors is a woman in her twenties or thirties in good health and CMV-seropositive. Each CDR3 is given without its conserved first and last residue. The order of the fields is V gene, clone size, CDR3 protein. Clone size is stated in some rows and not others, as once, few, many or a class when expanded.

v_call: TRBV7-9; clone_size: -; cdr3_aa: ASSPRLAGTRTDTQY
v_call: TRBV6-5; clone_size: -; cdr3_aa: ASRIGQGGYEQY
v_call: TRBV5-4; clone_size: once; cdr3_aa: ASSKDRRDTGELL
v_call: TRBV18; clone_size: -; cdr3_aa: ASSGLAGKDTQY
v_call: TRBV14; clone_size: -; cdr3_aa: ASSQTLGIGSIDGYT
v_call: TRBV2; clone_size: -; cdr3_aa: ASNLQGAGEKLF
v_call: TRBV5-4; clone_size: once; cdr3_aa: ASSWDRGYGYT
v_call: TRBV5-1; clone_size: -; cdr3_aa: ASSLSGFRETQY
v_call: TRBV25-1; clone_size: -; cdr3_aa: ASSESGATSYEQY
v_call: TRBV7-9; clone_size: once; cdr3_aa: ASSLLAGDYNEQF
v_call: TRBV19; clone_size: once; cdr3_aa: ASSAGGAYEQY
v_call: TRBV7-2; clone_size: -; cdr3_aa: ASSGRPNLNYGYT
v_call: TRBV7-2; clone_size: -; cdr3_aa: ASSLPPGQGAYEQY
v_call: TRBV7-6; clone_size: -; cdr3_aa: ASSLVWDRGEKLF
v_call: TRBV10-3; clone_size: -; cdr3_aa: AISGSTDTQY
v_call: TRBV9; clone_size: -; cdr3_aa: ASSPEGQTNSPLH
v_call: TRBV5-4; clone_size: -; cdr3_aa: ASSPRAAGLLTFAYGYT
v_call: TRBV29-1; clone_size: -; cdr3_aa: SVAIGGSEAF
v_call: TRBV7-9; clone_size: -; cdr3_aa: ASSLADRASNTEAF
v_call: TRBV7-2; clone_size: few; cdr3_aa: ASSLYDYGYT
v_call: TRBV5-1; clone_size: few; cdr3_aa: ASSLLPAGGGGEQF
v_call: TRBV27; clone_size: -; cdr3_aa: ASMRDGDYGYT
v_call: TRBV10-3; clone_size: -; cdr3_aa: AISEEGDRIIYGYT
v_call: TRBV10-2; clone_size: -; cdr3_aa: ASSEATGSYGYT
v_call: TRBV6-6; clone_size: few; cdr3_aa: ASSYSANQPQH
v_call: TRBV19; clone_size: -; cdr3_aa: ASSPWASSYEQY
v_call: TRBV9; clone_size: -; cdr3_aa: ASSVGLAGDERY
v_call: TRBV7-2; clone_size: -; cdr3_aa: ASSISGSTDTQY
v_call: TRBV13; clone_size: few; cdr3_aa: ASSNTLAGGPHEQY
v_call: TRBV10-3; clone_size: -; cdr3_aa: AISGLAPLLGQF
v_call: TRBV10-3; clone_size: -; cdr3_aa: AISEDRTPGELF
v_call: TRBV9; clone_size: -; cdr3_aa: ASSVTGANTEAF
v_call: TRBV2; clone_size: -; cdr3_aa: ASQPNTGRGYEQY
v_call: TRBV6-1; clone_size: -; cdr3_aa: ASSEVDSRLYGYT
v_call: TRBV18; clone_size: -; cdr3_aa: ASSAGRGNYGYT
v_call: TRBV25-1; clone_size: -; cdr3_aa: ASSEHGRDIGYT